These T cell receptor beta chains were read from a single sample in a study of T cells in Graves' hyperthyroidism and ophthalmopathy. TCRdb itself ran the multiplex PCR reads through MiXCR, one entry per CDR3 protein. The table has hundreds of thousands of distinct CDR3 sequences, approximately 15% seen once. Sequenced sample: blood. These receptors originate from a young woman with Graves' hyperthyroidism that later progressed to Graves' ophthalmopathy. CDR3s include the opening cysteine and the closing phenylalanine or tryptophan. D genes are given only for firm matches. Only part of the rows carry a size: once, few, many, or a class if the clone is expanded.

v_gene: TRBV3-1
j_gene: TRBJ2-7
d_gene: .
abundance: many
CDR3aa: CASSNLWGSGYEQYF
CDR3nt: TGTGCCAGCTCCAACCTGTGGGGGAGTGGATACGAGCAGTACTTC

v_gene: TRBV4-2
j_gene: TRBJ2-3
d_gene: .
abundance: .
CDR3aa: CASSQGSSVYGTDTQYF
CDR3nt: TGTGCCAGCAGCCAAGGAAGTTCGGTCTATGGCACAGATACGCAGTATTTT

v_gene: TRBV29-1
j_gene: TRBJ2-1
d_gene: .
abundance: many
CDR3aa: CSVEVFASFGGVTTNEQFF
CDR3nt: TGCAGCGTTGAAGTCTTTGCTAGCTTCGGAGGGGTGACTACAAATGAGCAGTTCTTC

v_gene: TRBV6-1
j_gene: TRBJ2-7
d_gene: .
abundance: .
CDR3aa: CASSEARGEAEQYF
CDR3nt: TGTGCCAGCAGTGAAGCTCGGGGCGAGGCGGAGCAGTACTTC

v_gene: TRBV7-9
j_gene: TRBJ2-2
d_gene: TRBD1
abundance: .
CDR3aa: CASSFIGGSTGELFF
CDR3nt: TGTGCCAGCAGCTTTATAGGGGGCAGTACCGGGGAGCTGTTTTTT

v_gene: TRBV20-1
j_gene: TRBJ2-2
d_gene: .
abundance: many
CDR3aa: CSASPRVGNTGELFF
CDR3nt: TGCAGTGCTAGCCCCAGGGTGGGGAACACCGGGGAGCTGTTTTTT

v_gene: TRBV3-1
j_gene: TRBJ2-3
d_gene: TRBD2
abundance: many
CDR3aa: CASSLKTSGRGDTQYF
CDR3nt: TGTGCCAGCAGCCTTAAGACTAGCGGGAGGGGAGATACGCAGTATTTT

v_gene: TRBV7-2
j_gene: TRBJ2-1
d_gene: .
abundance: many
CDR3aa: CASSLWEARGQFF
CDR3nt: TGTGCCAGCAGCTTATGGGAAGCCCGAGGGCAGTTCTTC

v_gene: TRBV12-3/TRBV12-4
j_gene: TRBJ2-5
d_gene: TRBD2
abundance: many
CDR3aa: CASSPSGGETQYF
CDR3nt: TGTGCCAGCAGCCCTAGCGGGGGGGAGACCCAGTACTTC

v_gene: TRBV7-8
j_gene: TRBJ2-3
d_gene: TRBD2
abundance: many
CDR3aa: CASSILAGGPTTDTQYF
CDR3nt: TGTGCCAGCAGCATACTAGCGGGAGGGCCCACCACAGATACGCAGTATTTT

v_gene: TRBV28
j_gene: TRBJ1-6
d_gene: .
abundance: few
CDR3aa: CASSLNGSPLHF
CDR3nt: TGTGCCAGCAGTTTAAACGGGTCACCCCTCCACTTT

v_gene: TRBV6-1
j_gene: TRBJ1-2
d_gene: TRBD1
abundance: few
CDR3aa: CASKGAHYGYTF
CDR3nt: TGTGCCAGCAAGGGGGCTCACTATGGCTACACCTTC

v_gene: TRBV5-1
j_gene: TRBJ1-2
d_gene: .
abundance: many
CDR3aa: CASSLDSLNYGYTF
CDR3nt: TGCGCCAGCAGCTTGGACAGCCTTAACTATGGCTACACCTTC

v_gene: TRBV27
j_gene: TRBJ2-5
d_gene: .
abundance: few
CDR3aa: CASSNTDGRQETQYF
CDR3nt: TGTGCCAGCAGTAACACGGACGGCCGCCAAGAGACCCAGTACTTC

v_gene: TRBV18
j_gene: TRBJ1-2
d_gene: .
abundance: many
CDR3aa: CASSPEYGYTF
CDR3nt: TGTGCCAGCTCACCGGAGTATGGCTACACCTTC

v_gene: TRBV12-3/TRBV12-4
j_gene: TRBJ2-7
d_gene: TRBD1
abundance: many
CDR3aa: CASSPTTGVEEQYF
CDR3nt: TGTGCCAGCAGTCCCACGACAGGGGTGGAAGAGCAGTACTTC

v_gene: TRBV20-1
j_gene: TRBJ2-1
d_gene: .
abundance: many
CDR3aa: CSARQYPGGYNEQFF
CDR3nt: TGCAGTGCTAGACAATACCCCGGGGGTTACAATGAGCAGTTCTTC

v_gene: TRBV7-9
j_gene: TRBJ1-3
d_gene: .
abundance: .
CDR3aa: CASSLTTGNTIYF
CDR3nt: TGTGCCAGCAGCCTAACCACAGGAAACACCATATATTTT

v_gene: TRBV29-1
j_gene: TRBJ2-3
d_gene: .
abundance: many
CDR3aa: CSVAPQGIRLASDTQYF
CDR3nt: TGCAGCGTTGCTCCACAGGGGATAAGACTAGCGTCAGATACGCAGTATTTT

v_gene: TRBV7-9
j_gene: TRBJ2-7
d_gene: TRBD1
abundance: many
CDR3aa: CASSRTGDGYEQYF
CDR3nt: TGTGCCAGCAGCAGGACAGGGGATGGCTACGAGCAGTACTTC

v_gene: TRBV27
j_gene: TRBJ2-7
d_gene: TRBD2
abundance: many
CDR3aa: CASSSTPGLNYEQYF
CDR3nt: TGTGCCAGCAGTTCAACCCCGGGACTAAACTACGAGCAGTACTTC

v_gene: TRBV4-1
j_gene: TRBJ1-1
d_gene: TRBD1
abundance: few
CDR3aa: CASLGAGNTGGNTEAFF
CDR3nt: TGCGCCAGCCTCGGGGCTGGCAATACAGGGGGGAACACTGAAGCTTTCTTT

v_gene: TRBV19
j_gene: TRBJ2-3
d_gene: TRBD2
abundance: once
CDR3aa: CASLGRAASTDTQYF
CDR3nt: TGTGCCAGTCTGGGGAGGGCGGCTAGCACAGATACGCAGTATTTT

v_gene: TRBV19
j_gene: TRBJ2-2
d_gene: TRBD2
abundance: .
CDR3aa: CASRHSHSGGRARTGELFF
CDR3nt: TGTGCCAGTAGACACTCCCATTCTGGCGGGAGGGCCAGGACCGGGGAGCTGTTTTTT

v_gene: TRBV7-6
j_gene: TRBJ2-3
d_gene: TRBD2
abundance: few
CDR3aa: CASSLARREPLAGGLTDTQYF
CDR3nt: TGTGCCAGCAGCTTAGCTCGGAGGGAACCACTAGCGGGAGGTCTCACAGATACGCAGTATTTT

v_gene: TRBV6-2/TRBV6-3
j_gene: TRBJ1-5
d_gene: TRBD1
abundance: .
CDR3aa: CASSSVVAGGLGEGPQHF
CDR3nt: TGTGCCAGCAGTTCGGTCGTGGCAGGGGGCTTGGGGGAAGGGCCCCAGCATTTT

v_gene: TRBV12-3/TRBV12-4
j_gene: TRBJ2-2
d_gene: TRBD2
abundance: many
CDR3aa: CASSLSPGLASTGELFF
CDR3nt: TGTGCCAGCAGTTTGTCACCGGGACTAGCGAGCACCGGGGAGCTGTTTTTT

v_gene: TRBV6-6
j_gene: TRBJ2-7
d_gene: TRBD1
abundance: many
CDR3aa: CASSYRDRRGLYEQYF
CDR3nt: TGTGCCAGCAGTTACAGGGACAGGAGGGGTCTCTACGAGCAGTACTTC

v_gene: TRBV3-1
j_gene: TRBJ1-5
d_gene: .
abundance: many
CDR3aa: CASSQDFLGQPQHF
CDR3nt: TGTGCCAGCAGCCAAGATTTTTTGGGGCAGCCCCAGCATTTT

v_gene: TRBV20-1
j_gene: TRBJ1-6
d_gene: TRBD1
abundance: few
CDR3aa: CSAKSLGQGNSYNSPLHF
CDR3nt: TGCAGTGCTAAGAGTTTAGGACAGGGAAACAGTTATAATTCACCCCTCCACTTT

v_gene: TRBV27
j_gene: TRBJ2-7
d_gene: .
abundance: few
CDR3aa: CASSESGPYEQYF
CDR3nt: TGTGCCAGCAGTGAGAGCGGCCCCTACGAGCAGTACTTC

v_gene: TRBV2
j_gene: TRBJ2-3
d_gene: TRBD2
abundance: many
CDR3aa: CASRGTSAADTQYF
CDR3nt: TGTGCCAGCAGGGGGACTAGCGCTGCAGATACGCAGTATTTT

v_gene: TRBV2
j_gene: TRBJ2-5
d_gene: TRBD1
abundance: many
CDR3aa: CASSDNRGWETQYF
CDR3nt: TGTGCCAGCAGTGATAACAGGGGTTGGGAGACCCAGTACTTC

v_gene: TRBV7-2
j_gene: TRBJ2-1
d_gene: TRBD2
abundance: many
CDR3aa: CASSLASSGVTYYNEQFF
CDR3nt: TGTGCCAGCAGCTTAGCTTCTAGCGGGGTAACTTACTACAATGAGCAGTTCTTC

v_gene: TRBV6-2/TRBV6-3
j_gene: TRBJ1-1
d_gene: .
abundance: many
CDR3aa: CASSGGTRGRGTEAFF
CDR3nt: TGTGCCAGCAGCGGAGGGACCCGGGGGCGAGGGACTGAAGCTTTCTTT

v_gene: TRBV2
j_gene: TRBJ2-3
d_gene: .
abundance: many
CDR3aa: CASSLLRTDTQYF
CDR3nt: TGTGCCAGCAGTCTCCTACGCACAGATACGCAGTATTTT

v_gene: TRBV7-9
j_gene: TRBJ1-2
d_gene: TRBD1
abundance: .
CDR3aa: CASRNTGRDSYGYTF
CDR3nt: TGTGCCAGCAGAAACACGGGCCGGGACAGCTATGGCTACACCTTC